The following is a TCR beta chain sequence with its context. Its cognate antigen has yet to be identified. Per-base qualities were not stored, and no clone one base away is much larger. Interpreted using the paper, the treatment or condition label stands for: live attenuated yellow fever vaccine strain. At each blood-draw timepoint, two biological replicates of bulk PBMCs were obtained. PBMCs were isolated from peripheral blood using a standard Ficoll-Paque protocol. TriZol was used to extract RNA from bulk PBMCs, from CD4 and CD8 fractions, and from dextramer-positive and dextramer-negative fractions. This sample was sequenced with an Illumina NovaSeq 6000. TCR cDNA was synthesized by 5'RACE template switching, through which a universal primer site and unique molecular identifiers were introduced. Priming for cDNA synthesis came from both the TCR alpha and TCR beta constant segments. Libraries were amplified in two PCR steps, with sample barcodes and sequencing adapters added in the second step. Sequencing of libraries was done on Illumina HiSeq 2500 (2x100 bp) or NovaSeq (2x150 bp). In the authors' own workflow: MIGEC was used to demultiplex reads and collapse the reads into UMI consensus sequences, and MiXCR was used for V(D)J alignment. Using edgeR on replicate PBMC samples, clonotypes were called vaccine-responding if FDR was below 0.01 and the log2 fold change was above 5 up to day 15. Bulk clonotypes were assigned CD4 or CD8 identity according to which sequenced CD4 or CD8 repertoire held them at higher abundance. The public reads were reprocessed in TCRdb via fastp at Q25 and MiXCR, keeping in-frame beta chains. Duplicate CDR3 protein sequences are folded into a single record with the most common DNA and genes. TCRdb, not the authors, supplied the V and J calls. The sample records 300,000 to 400,000 distinct CDR3 sequences, about 4% of which are singletons. The ten most abundant clones make up less than 25% of the sample.

Per the germline V gene, KGHDR is the CDR1 and SFDVKD is the CDR2. Germline trimming: 7 bases from V, 6 bases from J; junction bases outside gene matches: 5. Measured from the cysteine to the phenylalanine, the CDR3 is 14 residues long. The sequence is cut down to CDR3 DNA, 42 bases in frame from base 1. The record originates from a study of T cells after yellow fever vaccination (dated by TCRdb to about 2019). Concerning the study at large: The SMART-Seq v4 Ultra Low Input RNA kit was used to prepare libraries from fractions with low cell numbers. To follow T-cell clones before and after both primary and booster YFV17D yellow fever vaccination, bulk TCR alpha and beta repertoires underwent longitudinal sequencing. Two healthy male donors, one aged 18 to 29 and one aged 30 to 40 years, were included in the cohort. Blood was drawn at multiple timepoints before and after primary and secondary immunization, with bulk PBMC replicates and cell subsets isolated. Results the study describes overall, beyond this receptor: Because the study included only a couple of donors, the extent to which the findings can be generalized is limited. FACS-sorted repertoires could contain abundant contaminating clonotypes from the bulk population, so computational filtering was required. A small share of clonotypes occurred in both CD4 and CD8 compartments, likely arising from convergent recombination. Compared with the primary T-cell response, the secondary T-cell response was weaker but faster, peaking on day 5 rather than day 15. After the booster, most of the clones that had expanded following primary vaccination were detected again (just under 97% of CD4 and 80% to 90% of CD8), which suggests that memory was broadly maintained.

This sample comprised PBMCs, obtained 5 days after the yellow fever booster vaccination. The sequence joins TRBV24-1 to TRBJ2-1, with 10 junctional bases fitting TRBD2. This TCR came from a young man who received the YFV17D yellow fever vaccine. The CDR3 region reads CATSLAGESNEQFF. The DNA is TGTGCCACCAGCCTAGCGGGGGAGAGCAATGAGCAGTTCTTC.